This is a list of T cell receptor beta chains from one sample in a study of a mutant IDH1 vaccine in newly diagnosed glioma. The protocol was immunoSEQ multiplex PCR, while the TCRdb copy is restricted to in-frame clones and leaves out a portion. The profile shows fewer than 30,000 clones, roughly 80% of them singletons. These receptors are not linked to any known antigen. The specimen comprised PBMCs, sampled from a glioma patient whose treatment included an IDH1 peptide vaccine. The source is a man aged 25-45 years with glioma. Each CDR3 is given with its conserved first and last residue. A D gene is named only where the DNA matches it firmly. The size field is filled for only some rows; it gives once, few, many or a size class.

J gene,clone size,D gene,V gene,CDR3 protein,CDR3 DNA
TRBJ2-5,NA,TRBD1,TRBV19,CASSQQGAKETQYF,TGTGCCAGTAGTCAACAGGGGGCGAAGGAGACCCAGTACTTC
TRBJ1-5,NA,TRBD1,TRBV7-6,CASSLGQGDSNQPQHF,TGTGCCAGCAGCTTAGGCCAGGGGGATAGCAATCAGCCCCAGCATTTT
TRBJ1-1,once,NA,TRBV16,CASSQSQGIGTEAFF,TGTGCCAGCAGCCAATCGCAGGGCATCGGCACTGAAGCTTTCTTT
TRBJ1-2,NA,NA,TRBV4-3,CASSPPGGGGYTF,TGCGCCAGCAGCCCCCCCGGCGGGGGTGGCTACACCTTC
TRBJ1-5,once,TRBD1,TRBV2,CASRETGTGGQPQHF,TGTGCCAGCAGGGAAACCGGGACAGGGGGTCAGCCCCAGCATTTT
TRBJ1-5,NA,TRBD1,TRBV19,CASTGRDRVGNQPQHF,TGTGCCAGTACCGGTCGGGACAGGGTGGGAAACCAGCCCCAGCATTTT
TRBJ1-6,NA,NA,TRBV5-1,CASSIRNYNSPLHF,TGCGCCAGCAGCATCCGGAACTATAATTCACCCCTCCACTTT
TRBJ2-3,NA,NA,TRBV6-1,CASSLSTDTQYF,TGTGCCAGCAGTCTAAGCACAGATACGCAGTATTTT
TRBJ1-1,NA,NA,TRBV13,CASSAQMNTEAFF,TGTGCCAGCAGCGCTCAAATGAACACTGAAGCTTTCTTT
TRBJ1-5,once,TRBD1,TRBV6-1,CASRKQGRRNQPQHF,TGTGCCAGCAGAAAACAGGGGAGACGGAATCAGCCCCAGCATTTT
TRBJ2-5,NA,NA,TRBV2,CASSESETQYF,TGTGCCAGCAGTGAATCCGAGACCCAGTACTTC
TRBJ1-1,NA,NA,TRBV7-8,CASSLEGGSTEAFF,TGTGCCAGCAGCTTAGAAGGGGGATCCACTGAAGCTTTCTTT
TRBJ1-5,NA,NA,TRBV30,CAWSVFGGNQPQHF,TGTGCCTGGAGTGTTTTCGGTGGCAATCAGCCCCAGCATTTT
TRBJ2-3,NA,NA,TRBV11-3,CASSLEGFITDTQYF,TGTGCCAGCAGCTTAGAAGGCTTTATCACAGATACGCAGTATTTT
TRBJ1-1,NA,TRBD1,TRBV29-1,CSAGDRANTEAFF,TGCAGCGCTGGGGACAGGGCGAACACTGAAGCTTTCTTT
TRBJ1-4,NA,TRBD1,TRBV5-1,CASSRTGTGDEKLFF,TGCGCCAGCAGCCGGACCGGGACAGGGGATGAAAAACTGTTTTTT
TRBJ1-3,NA,NA,TRBV5-4,CASSLGGGRAGNTIYF,TGTGCCAGCAGCTTGGGTGGTGGTAGGGCTGGAAACACCATATATTTT
TRBJ2-3,once,NA,TRBV2,CASPQGDITTDTQYF,TGTGCCAGCCCACAGGGAGACATTACCACAGATACGCAGTATTTT
TRBJ1-1,NA,TRBD1,TRBV6-1,CASRQGLNTEAFF,TGTGCCAGCAGACAGGGGTTGAACACTGAAGCTTTCTTT
TRBJ1-6,NA,NA,TRBV5-4,CASSLEWEGGSPLHF,TGTGCCAGCAGCTTGGAGTGGGAGGGTGGTTCACCCCTCCACTTT
TRBJ1-5,NA,NA,TRBV4-1,CASSQGLDSNQPQHF,TGCGCCAGCAGCCAAGGCTTGGATAGCAATCAGCCCCAGCATTTT
TRBJ2-1,NA,NA,TRBV27,CASSPILGARYNEQFF,TGTGCCAGCAGTCCCATCCTAGGTGCCCGCTACAATGAGCAGTTCTTC
TRBJ2-1,NA,NA,TRBV4-1,CASSQLEGGFGRHNEQFF,TGCGCCAGCAGCCAGTTGGAGGGGGGGTTTGGTCGCCACAATGAGCAGTTCTTC
TRBJ2-7,NA,TRBD1,TRBV10-3,CAIKTGQGSYEQYF,TGTGCCATCAAGACAGGACAGGGTTCCTACGAGCAGTACTTC
TRBJ2-3,NA,TRBD2,TRBV14,CASSQGSGASTDTQYF,TGTGCCAGCAGCCAGGGGAGCGGGGCTAGCACAGATACGCAGTATTTT
TRBJ1-5,NA,NA,TRBV2,CASSPSGTRAPQHF,TGTGCCAGCAGTCCTTCGGGGACCCGGGCCCCCCAGCATTTT
TRBJ2-3,NA,TRBD2,TRBV10-3,CATATSGGTDTQYF,TGTGCCACCGCGACTAGCGGGGGCACAGATACGCAGTATTTT
TRBJ1-5,NA,NA,TRBV7-8,CASERRGVGPEWSNQPQHF,TGTGCCAGCGAGAGGAGGGGGGTGGGCCCAGAATGGAGCAATCAGCCCCAGCATTTT
TRBJ2-3,NA,NA,TRBV7-3,CASSPYPRQEHSTDTQYF,TGTGCCAGCAGCCCCTATCCGCGACAGGAACATAGCACAGATACGCAGTATTTT
TRBJ2-7,NA,TRBD2,TRBV30,CAWSVQAGDQYEQYF,TGTGCCTGGAGTGTACAGGCGGGGGACCAGTACGAGCAGTACTTC
TRBJ1-5,once,NA,TRBV4-1,CASSQGAAGPVEPQHF,TGCGCCAGCAGCCAAGGGGCAGCAGGGCCGGTAGAGCCCCAGCATTTT
TRBJ2-3,NA,TRBD2,TRBV7-2,CASSLSWSGGGEADTQYF,TGTGCCAGCAGCTTAAGTTGGTCTGGCGGGGGGGAGGCAGATACGCAGTATTTT
TRBJ2-2,NA,TRBD2,TRBV5-4,CASSTRTSGNTGELFF,TGTGCCAGCAGCACTCGGACTAGCGGGAACACCGGGGAGCTGTTTTTT
TRBJ2-1,NA,NA,TRBV27,CASSFGTEYGEQFF,TGTGCCAGCAGTTTTGGAACGGAATACGGTGAGCAGTTCTTC
TRBJ1-1,once,NA,TRBV2,CASSVTGSVVTEAFF,TGTGCCAGCAGTGTTACAGGGTCCGTCGTCACTGAAGCTTTCTTT
TRBJ1-1,few,NA,TRBV2,CASSVRREGFF,TGTGCCAGCAGCGTTCGAAGGGAGGGTTTCTTT
TRBJ1-4,NA,NA,TRBV6-1,CASLYEKLFF,TGTGCCAGTTTGTATGAAAAACTGTTTTTT
TRBJ1-1,NA,NA,TRBV12-5,CASGLGRLNTEAFF,TGTGCTAGTGGTTTGGGCAGGTTGAACACTGAAGCTTTCTTT
TRBJ1-1,NA,NA,TRBV5-4,CASSLGLATEAFF,TGTGCCAGCAGCTTGGGTCTGGCCACTGAAGCTTTCTTT
TRBJ2-5,NA,TRBD1,TRBV5-1,CASSTGQVGETQYF,TGCGCCAGCAGCACTGGACAGGTCGGAGAGACCCAGTACTTC
TRBJ2-1,NA,NA,TRBV30,CAWSDHFTRYNEQFF,TGTGCCTGGAGTGATCATTTCACCCGCTACAATGAGCAGTTCTTC
TRBJ1-5,medium-sized,NA,TRBV19,CASSTDAFYGPQHF,TGTGCCAGTAGTACCGACGCGTTCTATGGGCCCCAGCATTTT
TRBJ2-1,NA,TRBD2,TRBV19,CASRAKSGRGSFYNEQFF,TGTGCCAGTAGGGCGAAGTCGGGGCGGGGGTCCTTCTACAATGAGCAGTTCTTC
TRBJ1-4,NA,NA,TRBV7-2,CASSLQPAEKLFF,TGTGCCAGCAGCCTCCAACCGGCCGAAAAACTGTTTTTT
TRBJ1-2,once,NA,TRBV29-1,CSVDLGTPIGGYTF,TGCAGCGTTGATCTGGGGACGCCAATAGGCGGCTACACCTTC
TRBJ1-4,NA,NA,TRBV5-1,CASSLVAGLSNEKLFF,TGCGCCAGCAGCTTGGTGGCAGGCTTGTCTAATGAAAAACTGTTTTTT
TRBJ2-3,NA,NA,TRBV30,CAWSVRADTQYF,TGTGCCTGGAGTGTACGGGCAGATACGCAGTATTTT
TRBJ1-2,NA,NA,TRBV4-1,CASSQGIRRSGSSYGYTF,TGCGCCAGCAGCCAAGGGATTCGTAGATCAGGCTCAAGCTATGGCTACACCTTC
TRBJ2-1,NA,NA,TRBV13,CASSSYPGPDNEQFF,TGTGCCAGCAGCTCCTATCCAGGGCCTGACAATGAGCAGTTCTTC